Listed below are T cell receptor beta chains from one sample, sequenced in a study of T cell changes during pregnancy in multiple sclerosis. The data were produced by immunoSEQ multiplex PCR, yet TCRdb's version contains in-frame clones alone and is incomplete. The sample gives 70,000 to 95,000 clones, around 93% of which show up once; roughly 2.5% is in the top ten. The material sequenced was peripheral blood, taken in the second trimester of pregnancy. The receptors shown here come from a female donor with multiple sclerosis, enrolled in a pregnancy study. Both conserved end residues are part of each CDR3. The D gene is left open where the match is weak. Rows give clone size only sometimes, using once, few, many, or a class for an expanded clone.

>TRBJ2-1|TRBD1|-|TRBV6-5|15
TGTGCCAGCAGTTTAGGACAGGGGGGCTACAATGAGCAGTTCTTC
CASSLGQGGYNEQFF
>TRBJ2-6|TRBD2|-|TRBV10-3|17
TGTGCCATCAGTGAGTCAGGTAGCGGGTCTGGGGCCAACGTCCTGACTTTC
CAISESGSGSGANVLTF
>TRBJ1-1|-|-|TRBV29-1|14
TGCAGCGTTGAAGTTAGAGGTTCTAACACTGAAGCTTTCTTT
CSVEVRGSNTEAFF
>TRBJ2-1|TRBD2|-|TRBV6-1|14
TGTGCCAGTGAAGCGGGGGGAACGATTTATGAGCAGTTCTTC
CASEAGGTIYEQFF
>TRBJ2-5|TRBD2|-|TRBV19|15
TGTGCCAGTAGTTTACTAGCGGGGGGGGTGGAGACCCAGTACTTC
CASSLLAGGVETQYF
>TRBJ1-5|TRBD1|once|TRBV7-2|18
TGTGCCAGCAGCTCCCCGGGACAGGGAAGAGGGAGCAATCAGCCCCAGCATTTT
CASSSPGQGRGSNQPQHF
>TRBJ2-2|TRBD2|-|TRBV6-5|15
TGTGCCAGCAGTTATGAGCGGGGGGCCACCGGGGAGCTGTTTTTT
CASSYERGATGELFF
>TRBJ1-3|-|-|TRBV19|15
TGTGCCAGTAGTGTGACGGGGGGCTCTGGAAACACCATATATTTT
CASSVTGGSGNTIYF
>TRBJ1-1|-|-|TRBV2|12
TGTGCCAGCAGTGAACAGAACACTGAAGCTTTCTTT
CASSEQNTEAFF
>TRBJ2-2|TRBD2|-|TRBV2|16
TGTGCCAGCAGTGAGGGGACTAGCGGGGACACCGGGGAGCTGTTTTTT
CASSEGTSGDTGELFF
>TRBJ1-2|-|-|TRBV7-8|17
TGTGCCAGCAGCTTAGGAGACGGGACAAGCCTTAACTATGGCTACACCTTC
CASSLGDGTSLNYGYTF
>TRBJ2-7|TRBD2|-|TRBV5-4|14
TGTGCCAGCAGCCGGGAGGGGTCGCTGCGCGAGCAGTACTTC
CASSREGSLREQYF
>TRBJ2-7|TRBD1|-|TRBV7-9|14
TGTGCCAGCAGCTTCCGGGACAGGTATTACGAGCAGTACTTC
CASSFRDRYYEQYF
>TRBJ2-1|-|-|TRBV18|17
TGTGCCAGCTCACCATTGTCTGGGGCCAGCCCCTACAATGAGCAGTTCTTC
CASSPLSGASPYNEQFF
>TRBJ2-7|TRBD1|-|TRBV2|13
TGTGCCAGCAATCACAGGGGCTCCTACGAGCAGTACTTC
CASNHRGSYEQYF
>TRBJ1-4|-|-|TRBV9|14
TGTGCCAGCAGCGTAGCAGCAACTAATGAAAAACTGTTTTTT
CASSVAATNEKLFF
>TRBJ1-2|-|-|TRBV10-3|12
TGTGCCACTGGGGGCTCTGACTATGGCTACACCTTC
CATGGSDYGYTF
>TRBJ2-2|TRBD1|once|TRBV11-2|12
TGTGCCAGCATCAAACCAGGGGGAGAGCTGTTTTTT
CASIKPGGELFF
>TRBJ1-1|-|once|TRBV5-1|13
TGCGCCAGCAGCTTGGTGGGGAGGTCTGAAGCTTTCTTT
CASSLVGRSEAFF
>TRBJ1-5|-|-|TRBV15|13
TGTGCCACCAGCAGAGATCTAAATCAGCCCCAGCATTTT
CATSRDLNQPQHF
>TRBJ2-1|TRBD2|-|TRBV7-8|16
TGTGCCAGCAGCTTAGGAGGACTAGTCGGGATCAATGAGCAGTTCTTC
CASSLGGLVGINEQFF
>TRBJ1-5|-|-|TRBV19|12
TGTGCCAGTCCCCCCCCGGGTCAGCCCCAGCATTTT
CASPPPGQPQHF
>TRBJ2-5|-|once|TRBV6-1|16
TGTGCCAGCAGTGCGACCCTTCGGGGGTTAGGGGAGACCCAGTACTTC
CASSATLRGLGETQYF
>TRBJ1-5|-|few|TRBV11-2|14
TGTGCCAGCAGCTGGGGAGGGGGTGGACAGCCCCAGCATTTT
CASSWGGGGQPQHF
>TRBJ2-3|-|-|TRBV6-5|12
TGTGCCGTTAGAGGGATAAGGGATACGCAGTATTTT
CAVRGIRDTQYF
>TRBJ1-4|-|-|TRBV7-8|17
TGTGCCAGCAGCTTAGCGGGCCGTCGCGCAACTAATGAAAAACTGTTTTTT
CASSLAGRRATNEKLFF
>TRBJ2-1|-|-|TRBV10-1|14
TGCGCCAGCAGGGAGGCCGGGGGCTACAATGAGCAGTTCTTC
CASREAGGYNEQFF
>TRBJ1-6|-|-|TRBV19|15
TGTGCCAGTAGTATAGATCCAGGGGAAGGTTCACCCCTCCACTTT
CASSIDPGEGSPLHF
>TRBJ1-3|-|-|TRBV6-5|15
TGTGCCAGCAGTTACTCGAGGGTATTTGGAAACACCATATATTTT
CASSYSRVFGNTIYF
>TRBJ2-2|-|-|TRBV19|16
TGTGCCAGTAGTATGGTTTCCGGACAGAGCCCCGGGGAGCTGTTTTTT
CASSMVSGQSPGELFF
>TRBJ2-1|-|-|TRBV6-1|13
TGTGCCAGCAGTGCCGGGACTGGTTCAGGTTCGTTCTTC
CASSAGTGSGSFF
>TRBJ1-2|TRBD1|-|TRBV7-6|14
TGTGCCAGCAGCCCGGGACAGGGTCGTGGCGGCTACACCTTC
CASSPGQGRGGYTF
>TRBJ2-1|-|-|TRBV15|14
TGTGCCACCAGCGGAGGACAGCTATACAATGAGCAGTTCTTC
CATSGGQLYNEQFF
>TRBJ2-7|-|-|TRBV27|14
TGTGCCAGCAGTTTAGGCAGGGTTGGGTACGAGCAGTACTTC
CASSLGRVGYEQYF
>TRBJ1-2|TRBD1|-|TRBV23-1|18
TGCGCCAGCAGTCAATCGAGGACAGGGCGTTGGAACCCCTATGGCTACACCTTC
CASSQSRTGRWNPYGYTF
>TRBJ1-1|-|-|TRBV7-9|16
TGTGCCAGCAGCTTCCCAAAGGTGGGTGAGGACACTGAAGCTTTCTTT
CASSFPKVGEDTEAFF
>TRBJ1-4|-|-|TRBV11-2|15
TGTGCCAGCAGCTTAGTTCAGGGTTTGCATGAAAAACTGTTTTTT
CASSLVQGLHEKLFF
>TRBJ2-3|-|-|TRBV30|14
TGTGCCTGGGGGTCTAGGTCCAGCACAGATACGCAGTATTTT
CAWGSRSSTDTQYF
>TRBJ2-6|TRBD2|-|TRBV5-4|17
TGTGCCAGCACCCGGACTAGCGGGGGCTCTGGGGCCAACGTCCTGACTTTC
CASTRTSGGSGANVLTF
>TRBJ2-7|-|-|TRBV19|13
TGTGCCAGTAGTATCCTAGGGAGCGACGAGCAGTACTTC
CASSILGSDEQYF
>TRBJ2-6|-|-|TRBV6-1|17
TGTGCCAGCAGTGTGGAGGGCTCTCACTCTGGGGCCAACGTCCTGACTTTC
CASSVEGSHSGANVLTF
>TRBJ2-3|-|-|TRBV27|14
TGTGCCAGCAGGCCCGAGGGGGAGACAGATACGCAGTATTTT
CASRPEGETDTQYF
>TRBJ2-7|-|-|TRBV15|15
TGTGCCACCAGCAGAGGGAAGGAGGCCCCCTACGAGCAGTACTTC
CATSRGKEAPYEQYF
>TRBJ1-1|-|-|TRBV11-3|11
TGTGCCAGCAGCCAAGGGAGGGAAGCTTTCTTT
CASSQGREAFF
>TRBJ1-5|TRBD1|-|TRBV27|15
TGTGCCAGCAGTTTAATCTGGACAGGGGGTCAGCCCCAGCATTTT
CASSLIWTGGQPQHF